The 28 T cell receptor beta chains below were found in one sample sequenced in a study of immune evolution from preneoplasia to lung adenocarcinoma. The repertoire was sequenced with immunoSEQ multiplex PCR; TCRdb's copy has only in-frame clones and lacks some. The top ten hold around a fifth of the sample, which has under 3,000 clones, roughly two fifths seen once. Sequencing was carried out using FFPE adjacent normal lung tissue. The source of these receptors is a person between 60 and 79 years old with lung adenocarcinoma.

CDR3 DNA sequence: TGTGCCAGCGCCCATAGCGGCTCCTACAATGAGCAGTTCTTC. It translates to CASAHSGSYNEQFF. The gene calls are TRBV9 and TRBJ2-1; D perhaps matches TRBD2 (6 bases). The CDR3 length is 14 residues. Germline CDR1 SGDLS, CDR2 YYNGEE. V shed 7 bases and J shed 0 bases, with 11 bases lying between them.

The chain combines TRBV5-6 with TRBJ2-3; a possible D gene is TRBD1 (5 bases). Germline lookup yields CDR1 SGHDT and CDR2 YYEEEE. Trimming cost V 0 bases and J 1 base, with 6 bases left between them. The CDR3 is 14 residues long. The CDR3 coding sequence is TGTGCCAGCAGCTTGGTACAGGGCACAGATACGCAGTATTTT. Amino acids: CASSLVQGTDTQYF. Based on the CDR3 plus reference TRBV5-6 and TRBJ2-3, the full variable domain is DAGVTQSPTHLIKTRGQQVTLRCSPKSGHDTVSWYQQALGQGPQFIFQYYEEEERQRGNFPDRFSGHQFPNYSSELNVNALLLGDSALYLCASSLVQGTDTQYFGPGTRLTVL.

This clone was picked up a small number of times. The rearrangement joins TRBV5-1 to TRBJ2-3; D may be TRBD1 (6 bases). This CDR3 is built from 16 residues. The germline gives CDR1 SGHRS, CDR2 YFSETQ. V lost 0 bases and J 3 bases, leaving 14 bases between the germline ends. DNA for the CDR3: TGCGCCAGCAGCTTGGAACAGGGAGTTCGTACAGATACGCAGTATTTT. Translated, it gives CASSLEQGVRTDTQYF.

This clone showed up just a few times. The chain links TRBV20-1 to TRBJ2-1; perhaps TRBD2 as D (6 bases). The CDR3 sequence is 11 residues long. V was cut by 5 bases and J by 9 bases, with 11 bases left in between. CDR1 is DFQATT and CDR2 is SNEGSKA in the germline V gene (reference sequence). Here the CDR3 DNA reads TGCAGTGCTGACCCCGGGAGTGAGCAGTTCTTC. This gives the protein CSADPGSEQFF.

J is TRBJ1-3 and V is TRBV4-3; D remains ambiguous. Trimming pared 2 bases from V and 0 bases from J, leaving 8 bases between. The germline gives CDR1 LGHNA, CDR2 YSLEER. This CDR3 comprises 15 residues. The CDR3: CASSQSARSGNTIYF. The DNA of the CDR3 is TGCGCCAGCAGCCAATCTGCCCGCTCTGGAAACACCATATATTTT.

The V call is TRBV7-3, the J call TRBJ2-2, with a possible D match to TRBD2 (6 bases). The CDR3 length is 15 residues. The germline V gene has CDR1 SGHTA and CDR2 FQGTGA. With 2 bases removed from V and 1 base from J, the gap between germline ends came to 8 bases. The CDR3 DNA reads TGTGCCAGCAGCTTACTGGGGGGGAACACCGGGGAGCTGTTTTTT. The encoded protein is CASSLLGGNTGELFF.

The CDR3 bases are TGTGCCAGCACCCGGGACTCCGGGATGACTGAAGCTTTCTTT. Amino acids: CASTRDSGMTEAFF. The chain has TRBV2 and TRBJ1-1, with a tentative D call TRBD1 (5 bases). Germline CDR1 SNHLY, CDR2 FYNNEI. Trimming pared 7 bases from V and 5 bases from J, leaving 17 bases between. The CDR3 loop spans 14 amino acids.

The chain recombines TRBV27 with TRBJ1-3; no reliable D call. Germline CDR1 reads MNHEY; CDR2 reads SMNVEV (reference sequence). Deletions cut 5 bases from V and 4 bases from J, with 12 bases between. CDR3 size: 14 residues. CDR3 protein: CASSPQVGGNTIYF. In nucleotides, the CDR3 is TGTGCCAGCAGTCCACAAGTGGGGGGAAACACCATATATTTT.

A few counts support this clone. This chain connects TRBV6-6 to TRBJ2-1; TRBD2 agrees at 8 bases. With V trimmed by 5 bases and J by 10 bases, 1 base remained unmatched. Germline V gene data show CDR1 as MNHNY and CDR2 as SVGAGI (reference sequence). The CDR3 covers 11 residues. The CDR3, as DNA: TGTGCCAGCAGTAGCGGGGGCGAGCAGTTCTTC. Translation gives CASSSGGEQFF.

The V gene is TRBV10-1, the J gene TRBJ2-1; D ambiguous. Trimming pared 3 bases from V and 5 bases from J, leaving 8 bases between. The CDR3 contains 13 residues. The germline CDR1 and CDR2 sequences are WNHNN and SYGVQD (reference sequence). CDR3 in amino acids: CASSEDSHNEQFF. The CDR3 DNA sequence: TGCGCCAGCAGTGAAGACTCTCACAATGAGCAGTTCTTC.

This sequence joins TRBV19 and TRBJ1-1; 7 bases agree with TRBD1. The V gene end was trimmed by 1 base and the J gene end by 5 bases; junction bases not matched to a gene: 4. CDR3 length equals 14 residues. The germline gives CDR1 LNHDA, CDR2 SQIVND (reference sequence). Written as DNA, the CDR3 is TGTGCCAGTAGTATAGCACAGGGGAGGACTGAAGCTTTCTTT. It yields the protein CASSIAQGRTEAFF.

This chain uses TRBV9 with TRBJ2-3; the D is unclear. From germline, CDR1 is SGDLS and CDR2 YYNGEE. The CDR3 contains 14 residues. The V end was cut by 0 bases, the J end by 0 bases, with 5 bases between. CDR3 region: CASSVGASTDTQYF. DNA for the CDR3: TGTGCCAGCAGCGTAGGGGCCAGCACAGATACGCAGTATTTT.

The V gene is TRBV10-1, the J gene TRBJ2-3; no reliable D call. V lost 3 bases and J lost 5, with 9 bases in between. The CDR3 loop spans 13 amino acids. Germline lookup yields CDR1 WNHNN and CDR2 SYGVQD (reference sequence). The CDR3 nucleotides read TGCGCCAGCAGTGAAATTAGGGAAGATACGCAGTATTTT. Translating it yields CASSEIREDTQYF.

By share of the sample, this clone is medium-sized. The chain is built from TRBV7-3 and TRBJ2-1; no reliable D call. CDR1 is SGHTA and CDR2 is FQGTGA in the germline V gene. The CDR3 contains 14 residues. Trimming removed 5 bases from V and 3 bases from J, with 11 bases in between. The DNA of the CDR3 is TGTGCCAGCAGCCCCTCGATCAACTACAATGAGCAGTTCTTC. Its protein product is CASSPSINYNEQFF.

This clone was seen more than once but under ten times. The rearrangement uses TRBV28 and TRBJ2-3, with 7 bases identical to TRBD2. CDR3 length: 15 residues. Germline CDR1 MDHEN, CDR2 SYDVKM. J was trimmed by 2 bases and V by 3 bases; bases with no gene match: 5. The DNA of the CDR3 is TGTGCCAGCAGTTTGCCTAGCGGACACACAGATACGCAGTATTTT. It encodes CASSLPSGHTDTQYF.

This clone was found a few times. The chain couples TRBV7-9 to TRBJ1-5; D gene unclear. The CDR3 sequence is 15 residues long. Germline V gene sequence: CDR1 SEHNR, CDR2 FQNEAQ (reference sequence). V lost 4 bases, J lost 2 bases, and 12 bases lay in between. The CDR3 here is CASSSFGEGNQPQHF. The CDR3 DNA follows: TGTGCCAGCAGCTCATTCGGGGAGGGCAATCAGCCCCAGCATTTT. The full variable domain, in which reference TRBV7-9 and TRBJ1-5 provide the parts outside the CDR3, is DTGVSQNPRHKITKRGQNVTFRCDPISEHNRLYWYRQTLGQGPEFLTYFQNEAQLEKSRLLSDRFSAERPKGSFSTLEIQRTEQGDSAMYLCASSSFGEGNQPQHFGDGTRLSIL.

The chain carries TRBV7-6 and TRBJ2-2, with D hard to call. Germline V gives CDR1 SGHVS, CDR2 FNYEAQ. Trimming stripped 5 bases from V and 3 bases from J, with 4 bases between. CDR3 size: 12 residues. CDR3 residues: CASSPDTGELFF. CDR3 sequence (DNA): TGTGCCAGCAGCCCCGACACCGGGGAGCTGTTTTTT.

The J gene is TRBJ1-4, the V gene TRBV9; the D is unclear. The CDR3 covers 16 residues. V was pared by 0 bases and J by 7 bases, with 16 bases between. Germline loops: CDR1 SGDLS, CDR2 YYNGEE. The CDR3 coding sequence is TGTGCCAGCAGCGTAGTGGCAGGCGGCCCCACTGAAAAACTGTTTTTT. Translated: CASSVVAGGPTEKLFF.

The CDR3: CASSLVGRGRTHAFF. The CDR3 DNA follows: TGTGCCAGCAGCTTGGTAGGCAGGGGAAGGACTCACGCTTTCTTT. The V call is TRBV5-6, the J call TRBJ1-1, with D tentatively TRBD1 (6 bases). Between the trimmed V and J ends, which lost 0 bases and 11 bases, there was a span of 20 bases. This CDR3 comprises 15 residues. The germline V gene has CDR1 SGHDT and CDR2 YYEEEE.

This rearrangement joins TRBV10-2 to TRBJ1-2, with D hard to call. The CDR3 length is 14 residues. Germline V gives CDR1 WSHSY, CDR2 SAAADI. V was shortened by 2 bases and J by 8 bases, with 15 bases between the two germline ends. CDR3 residues: CASSEKDGVGGYTF. CDR3 sequence (DNA): TGCGCCAGCAGTGAGAAGGATGGGGTTGGGGGCTACACCTTC.

Turning to this clone: The sample carries other DNA sequences with the same CDR3. The V gene is TRBV11-2, the J gene TRBJ1-1; unclear D gene. Trimming took off 1 base at V and 2 bases at J, with 5 bases between the two ends. The CDR3 spans 13 residues. Germline V lookup: CDR1 SGHAT, CDR2 FQNNGV. This CDR3 is CASSLVVNTEAFF. CDR3 nucleotides: TGTGCCAGCAGCTTAGTTGTAAACACTGAAGCTTTCTTT.

The chain uses TRBV6-6 and TRBJ2-7; 8 bases match TRBD1. The CDR3 contains 14 residues. V was clipped by 5 bases and J by 7 bases; unmatched bases: 10. Germline CDR1 reads MNHNY; CDR2 reads SVGAGI (reference sequence). CDR3 residues: CASSPGTGKVEQYF. As DNA, the CDR3 is TGTGCCAGCAGTCCCGGGACAGGAAAAGTAGAGCAGTACTTC.

This clone was seen more than once but under ten times. The J gene is TRBJ2-5, the V gene TRBV19; 8 nucleotides line up with TRBD1. The CDR3 spans 14 residues. Unmatched junction bases numbered 3, after V lost 4 bases and J lost 2 bases. The germline V gene encodes CDR1 LNHDA and CDR2 SQIVND (reference sequence). The DNA for the CDR3 is TGTGCCAGTAGTACACAGGGGGTGCAAGAGACCCAGTACTTC. It is translated as CASSTQGVQETQYF.

The chain recombines TRBV19 with TRBJ1-1, with unresolved D. Germline CDR1 is LNHDA and CDR2 is SQIVND (reference sequence). V was pared by 3 bases and J by 2 bases, with 10 bases between. The CDR3 consists of 14 residues. In DNA, the CDR3 is TGTGCCAGTAGTATCACCTTACAAAACACTGAAGCTTTCTTT. Its protein product is CASSITLQNTEAFF.

This clone was seen a few times. The DNA for the CDR3 is TGTGCCAGTAGTACGGACAGGGGGCTTAATGGCTACACCTTC. Translating it yields CASSTDRGLNGYTF. V usage is TRBV19 and J usage is TRBJ1-2; 11 nucleotides match TRBD1. This CDR3 is 14 amino acids long. V trimming: 4 bases; J trimming: 6 bases; junction bases outside the gene matches: 4. Germline assignment: CDR1 LNHDA and CDR2 SQIVND (reference sequence). Supplemented by reference TRBV19 and TRBJ1-2, the full variable domain reads DGGITQSPKYLFRKEGQNVTLSCEQNLNHDAMYWYRQDPGQGLRLIYYSQIVNDFQKGDIAEGYSVSREKKESFPLTVTSAQKNPTAFYLCASSTDRGLNGYTFGSGTRLTVV.

This clone was counted between two and nine times. This rearrangement joins TRBV11-2 to TRBJ1-6; 8 nucleotides match TRBD1. V shed 1 base and J 9 bases; nucleotides not matched to a gene: 5. CDR1 SGHAT and CDR2 FQNNGV come from the germline V gene. CDR3 length: 15 residues. The DNA for the CDR3 is TGTGCCAGCAGCTTAGCTGGACAGGGAGCTTCACCCCTCCACTTT. Protein sequence: CASSLAGQGASPLHF.

The genes are TRBV9 and TRBJ2-3; TRBD1 agrees at 8 bases. The germline V gene has CDR1 SGDLS and CDR2 YYNGEE. Trimming at V came to 4 bases and at J to 3 bases, leaving 10 bases not matched to a gene. This CDR3 has 16 residues. The CDR3: CASSIRTGPKTDTQYF. The CDR3 coding sequence is TGTGCCAGCAGCATTCGGACAGGGCCTAAGACAGATACGCAGTATTTT.

This clone came up a few times. The chain combines TRBV6-6 with TRBJ2-5; D uncertain. The V gene lost 5 bases and the J gene lost 1 base, with 11 bases spanning the gap. Germline CDR1 and CDR2: MNHNY and SVGAGI (reference sequence). There are 14 residues in the CDR3. The CDR3 DNA follows: TGTGCCAGCAGTCTCCTCGGCTCCCAAGAGACCCAGTACTTC. It translates to CASSLLGSQETQYF.